A selection of T cell receptor beta chains follows, all from one sample in a study of blood T cell repertoires in COVID-19. Some clones are missing from TCRdb's copy, which holds only in-frame ones; the method was immunoSEQ multiplex PCR. The sample records over 120,000 clones, roughly 80% being singletons. Sequenced sample: peripheral blood. Every receptor here comes from a man between 65 and 85 years old who had recovered from COVID-19. CDR3s include the opening cysteine and the closing phenylalanine or tryptophan. The D gene is left open where the match is weak. Not all rows give a size; the values are once, few, many and, for expanded clones, a class.

v_gene	j_gene	d_gene	abundance	CDR3aa	CDR3nt
TRBV30	TRBJ1-4	TRBD1	-	CAWSFGDSGGEKLFF	TGTGCCTGGAGCTTTGGGGACAGCGGAGGTGAAAAACTGTTTTTT
TRBV30	TRBJ1-6	-	-	CAWRGTGYDNSPLHF	TGTGCCTGGAGGGGGACTGGCTATGATAATTCACCCCTCCACTTT
TRBV6-5	TRBJ2-7	TRBD2	-	CASSRREADEQYF	TGTGCCAGCAGTCGGCGGGAGGCGGACGAGCAGTACTTC
TRBV12-5	TRBJ2-2	TRBD2	-	CASGLVWGTSGPRRELFF	TGTGCTAGTGGTTTGGTATGGGGGACTAGCGGTCCTAGACGGGAGCTGTTTTTT
TRBV5-1	TRBJ2-1	TRBD1	-	CASSFDRAYNEQFF	TGCGCCAGCAGCTTCGACAGGGCCTACAATGAGCAGTTCTTC
TRBV18	TRBJ2-5	TRBD2	-	CASSRLAGEETQYF	TGTGCCAGCTCACGTTTAGCGGGAGAGGAGACCCAGTACTTC
TRBV7-2	TRBJ2-7	-	-	CASSLNRGEQYF	TGTGCCAGCAGCTTAAATAGGGGCGAGCAGTACTTC
TRBV27	TRBJ2-7	-	-	CASSLSDTLEQYF	TGTGCCAGCAGTTTATCGGACACCCTCGAGCAGTACTTC
TRBV5-6	TRBJ2-5	-	-	CASSLSSDIWGEETQYF	TGTGCCAGCAGCCTGAGCTCGGACATTTGGGGGGAGGAGACCCAGTACTTC
TRBV27	TRBJ2-5	TRBD1	-	CASSFGTGLRETQYF	TGTGCCAGCAGTTTTGGGACAGGGCTTCGCGAGACCCAGTACTTC
TRBV5-4	TRBJ2-2	TRBD1	-	CASSEDRVGTGELFF	TGTGCCAGCAGCGAGGACAGGGTGGGGACCGGGGAGCTGTTTTTT
TRBV6-2/TRBV6-3	TRBJ2-7	-	-	CASSYFSSAYYEQYF	TGTGCCAGCAGTTACTTTTCTAGCGCATACTACGAGCAGTACTTC
TRBV30	TRBJ1-1	TRBD1	once	CARQGMNTEAFF	TGTGCCCGACAGGGTATGAACACTGAAGCTTTCTTT
TRBV6-1	TRBJ2-7	TRBD2	few	CASSEAGGAYEQYF	TGTGCCAGCAGTGAAGCCGGGGGGGCCTACGAGCAGTACTTC
TRBV6-1	TRBJ2-1	TRBD1	-	CASSEPIQGAEEQFF	TGTGCCAGCAGTGAGCCAATACAGGGGGCGGAAGAGCAGTTCTTC
TRBV27	TRBJ2-5	-	-	CASSLGQYQETQYF	TGTGCCAGCAGTTTAGGACAGTACCAAGAGACCCAGTACTTC
TRBV7-2	TRBJ1-4	TRBD1	-	CASSWRGPGEKLFF	TGTGCCAGCAGCTGGAGGGGGCCGGGCGAAAAACTGTTTTTT
TRBV5-1	TRBJ2-7	TRBD2	-	CASSLAGGSNYEQYF	TGCGCCAGCAGCTTGGCCGGCGGGAGTAACTACGAGCAGTACTTC
TRBV2	TRBJ2-1	TRBD2	many	CASSDVTSGSSTYNEQFF	TGTGCCAGCAGTGACGTCACTAGCGGGAGTTCGACCTACAATGAGCAGTTCTTC
TRBV4-1	TRBJ2-7	-	once	CASSQEGSSYEQYF	TGCGCCAGCAGCCAAGAAGGGAGCTCCTACGAGCAGTACTTC
TRBV19	TRBJ2-2	TRBD1	-	CASSITARGFIGELFF	TGTGCCAGTAGTATAACGGCCAGGGGGTTTATCGGGGAGCTGTTTTTT
TRBV19	TRBJ2-5	-	-	CASSIGQQETQYF	TGTGCCAGTAGTATAGGGCAGCAAGAGACCCAGTACTTC
TRBV19	TRBJ1-1	TRBD1	-	CASSILQGVAFF	TGTGCCAGTAGTATACTCCAGGGGGTTGCTTTCTTT
TRBV2	TRBJ2-7	TRBD2	few	CASSAQRELGSYEQYF	TGTGCCAGCAGTGCGCAGCGGGAGCTAGGTTCCTACGAGCAGTACTTC
TRBV25-1	TRBJ1-6	TRBD1	-	CASSDRTGVSPLHF	TGTGCCAGCAGTGACCGGACAGGAGTATCACCCCTCCACTTT
TRBV3-1/TRBV3-2	TRBJ2-3	TRBD1	-	CASSQGQNYKYF	TGTGCCAGCAGCCAGGGACAGAATTATAAGTATTTT
TRBV18	TRBJ1-2	TRBD1	-	CASSPTGPDGYTF	TGTGCCAGCTCACCGACAGGGCCAGATGGCTACACCTTC
TRBV4-3	TRBJ2-1	-	-	CASSQRGNSYNEQFF	TGCGCCAGCAGCCAGCGGGGAAACTCCTACAATGAGCAGTTCTTC
TRBV28	TRBJ2-5	-	-	CASSPPGSGETQYF	TGTGCCAGCAGTCCCCCCGGGTCGGGGGAGACCCAGTACTTC
TRBV7-9	TRBJ2-1	TRBD2	-	CASRSGTYNEQFF	TGTGCCAGCAGGAGCGGGACCTACAATGAGCAGTTCTTC
TRBV7-9	TRBJ2-7	TRBD2	-	CASSSTSASSGEQYF	TGTGCCAGCAGCTCGACTAGCGCTTCCTCAGGGGAGCAGTACTTC
TRBV12-5	TRBJ1-2	-	-	CASGFPAGGYTF	TGTGCTAGTGGTTTTCCCGCAGGTGGCTACACCTTC
TRBV30	TRBJ2-1	-	-	CAWMRYNEQFF	TGTGCCTGGATGCGGTACAATGAGCAGTTCTTC
TRBV9	TRBJ2-5	-	-	CASSAGGIEGETQYF	TGTGCCAGCAGCGCTGGGGGGATCGAGGGGGAGACCCAGTACTTC
TRBV29-1	TRBJ2-1	TRBD2	-	CSVDWLAGYNEQFF	TGCAGCGTTGACTGGCTAGCGGGGTACAATGAGCAGTTCTTC
TRBV2	TRBJ2-5	-	few	CASSDRGSRAETQYF	TGTGCCAGCAGTGACAGGGGCTCAAGGGCAGAGACCCAGTACTTC
TRBV2	TRBJ1-4	-	-	CAEGRTRGEKLFF	TGTGCCGAGGGGAGGACCCGGGGTGAAAAACTGTTTTTT
TRBV7-8	TRBJ2-2	-	-	CASSPRGRANTGELFF	TGTGCCAGCAGCCCTAGGGGCAGGGCTAACACCGGGGAGCTGTTTTTT
TRBV7-9	TRBJ2-7	-	once	CASSLVAGVNEQYF	TGTGCCAGCAGCTTAGTGGCAGGGGTAAACGAGCAGTACTTC
TRBV7-9	TRBJ1-2	-	few	CASSFPAGYGYTF	TGTGCCAGCAGCTTTCCGGCAGGATATGGCTACACCTTC
TRBV6-5	TRBJ1-1	-	-	CASREAAGNTEAFF	TGTGCCAGCAGGGAGGCCGCGGGGAACACTGAAGCTTTCTTT